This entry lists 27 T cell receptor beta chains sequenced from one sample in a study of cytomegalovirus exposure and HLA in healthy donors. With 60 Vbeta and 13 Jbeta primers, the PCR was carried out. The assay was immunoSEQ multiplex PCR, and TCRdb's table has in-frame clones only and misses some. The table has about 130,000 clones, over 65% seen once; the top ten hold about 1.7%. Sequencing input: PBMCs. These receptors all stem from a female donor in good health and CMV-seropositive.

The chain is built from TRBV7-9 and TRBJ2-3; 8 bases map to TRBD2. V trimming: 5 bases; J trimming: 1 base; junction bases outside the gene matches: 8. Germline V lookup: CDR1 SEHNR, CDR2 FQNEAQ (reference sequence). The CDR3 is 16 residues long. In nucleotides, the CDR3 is TGTGCCAGCAGCCAGGGCGTCGGGGGGGGCACAGATACGCAGTATTTT. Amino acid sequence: CASSQGVGGGTDTQYF.

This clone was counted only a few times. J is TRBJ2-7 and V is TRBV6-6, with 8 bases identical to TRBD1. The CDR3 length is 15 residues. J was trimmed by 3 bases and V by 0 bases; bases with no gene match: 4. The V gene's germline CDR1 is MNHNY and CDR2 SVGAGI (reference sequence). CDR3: CASSYSRDRSYEQYF. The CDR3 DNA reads TGTGCCAGCAGTTACTCACGGGACAGGAGCTACGAGCAGTACTTC.

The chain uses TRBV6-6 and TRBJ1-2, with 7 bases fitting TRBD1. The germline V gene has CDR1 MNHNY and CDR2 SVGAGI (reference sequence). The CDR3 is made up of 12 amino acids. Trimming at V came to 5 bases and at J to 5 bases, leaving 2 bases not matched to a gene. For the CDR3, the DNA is TGTGCCAGCAGTCGGGACAGATATGGCTACACCTTC. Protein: CASSRDRYGYTF.

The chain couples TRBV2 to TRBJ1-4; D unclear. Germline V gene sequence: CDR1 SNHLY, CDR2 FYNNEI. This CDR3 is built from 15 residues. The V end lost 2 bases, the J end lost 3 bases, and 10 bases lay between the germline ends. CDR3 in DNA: TGTGCCAGCAGTGAACTATGGTTGCCTAATGAAAAACTGTTTTTT. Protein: CASSELWLPNEKLFF.

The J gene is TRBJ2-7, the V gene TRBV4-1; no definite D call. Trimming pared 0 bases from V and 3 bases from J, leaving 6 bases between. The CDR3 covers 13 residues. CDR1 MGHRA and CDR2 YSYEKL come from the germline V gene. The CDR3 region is CASSQDPLYEQYF. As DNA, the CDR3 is TGCGCCAGCAGCCAAGACCCCCTCTACGAGCAGTACTTC.

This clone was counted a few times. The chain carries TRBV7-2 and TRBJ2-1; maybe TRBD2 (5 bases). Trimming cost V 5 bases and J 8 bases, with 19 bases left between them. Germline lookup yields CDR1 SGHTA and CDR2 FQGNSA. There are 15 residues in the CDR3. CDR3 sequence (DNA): TGTGCCAGCAGCCGTATACCAGAAACGCGGGATGAGCAGTTCTTC. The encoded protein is CASSRIPETRDEQFF. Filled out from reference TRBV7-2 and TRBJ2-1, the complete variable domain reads GAGVSQSPSNKVTEKGKDVELRCDPISGHTALYWYRQSLGQGLEFLIYFQGNSAPDKSGLPSDRFSAERTGGSVSTLTIQRTQQEDSAVYLCASSRIPETRDEQFFGPGTRLTVL.

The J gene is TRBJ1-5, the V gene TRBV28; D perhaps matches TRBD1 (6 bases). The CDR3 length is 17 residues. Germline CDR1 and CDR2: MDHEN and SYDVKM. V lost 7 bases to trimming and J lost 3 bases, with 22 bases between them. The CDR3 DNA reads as TGTGCCAGCACCCCGAAGGGGGTTCGGCGAATCAATCAGCCCCAGCATTTT. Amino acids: CASTPKGVRRINQPQHF.

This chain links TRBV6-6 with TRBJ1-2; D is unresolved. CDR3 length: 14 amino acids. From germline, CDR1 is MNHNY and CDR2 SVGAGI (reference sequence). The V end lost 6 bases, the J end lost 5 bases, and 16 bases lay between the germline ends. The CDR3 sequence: CASRDDIPFYGYTF. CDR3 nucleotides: TGTGCCAGCAGAGACGACATTCCGTTTTATGGCTACACCTTC.

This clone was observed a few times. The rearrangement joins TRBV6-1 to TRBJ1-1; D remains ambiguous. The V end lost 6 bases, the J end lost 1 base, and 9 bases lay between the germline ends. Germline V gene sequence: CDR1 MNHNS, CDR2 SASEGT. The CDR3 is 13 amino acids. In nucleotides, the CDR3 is TGTGCCAGCAGGGCCGGGGAGAACACTGAAGCTTTCTTT. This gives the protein CASRAGENTEAFF.

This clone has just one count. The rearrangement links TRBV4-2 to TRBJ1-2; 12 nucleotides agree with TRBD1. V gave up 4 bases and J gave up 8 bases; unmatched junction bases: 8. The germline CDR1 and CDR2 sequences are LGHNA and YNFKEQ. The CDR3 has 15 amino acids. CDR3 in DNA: TGTGCCAGCAGCCCAGCGGGACAGGGGGCCGAAGGCTACACCTTC. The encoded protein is CASSPAGQGAEGYTF.

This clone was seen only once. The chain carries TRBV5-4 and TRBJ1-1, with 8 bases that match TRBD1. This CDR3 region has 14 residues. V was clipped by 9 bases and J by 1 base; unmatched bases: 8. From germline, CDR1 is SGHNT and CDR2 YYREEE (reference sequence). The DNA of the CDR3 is TGTGCCACCCAGGACAGGGAGAAGAACACTGAAGCTTTCTTT. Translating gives CATQDREKNTEAFF.

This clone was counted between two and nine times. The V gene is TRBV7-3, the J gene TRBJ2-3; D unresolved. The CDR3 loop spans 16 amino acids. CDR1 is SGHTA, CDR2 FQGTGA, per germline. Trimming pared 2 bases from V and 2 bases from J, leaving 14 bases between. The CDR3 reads CASSLGAQRDTDTQYF. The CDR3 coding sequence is TGTGCCAGCAGCTTAGGAGCCCAGCGTGACACAGATACGCAGTATTTT.

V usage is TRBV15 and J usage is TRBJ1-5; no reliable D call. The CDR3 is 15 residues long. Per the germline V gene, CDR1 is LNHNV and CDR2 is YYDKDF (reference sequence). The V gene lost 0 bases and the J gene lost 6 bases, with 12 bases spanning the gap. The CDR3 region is CATSREAGLIQPQHF. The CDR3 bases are TGTGCCACCAGCAGAGAGGCGGGTCTGATTCAGCCCCAGCATTTT.

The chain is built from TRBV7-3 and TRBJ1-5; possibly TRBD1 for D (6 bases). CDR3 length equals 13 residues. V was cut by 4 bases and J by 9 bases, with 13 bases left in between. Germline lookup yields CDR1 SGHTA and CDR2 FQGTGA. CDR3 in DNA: TGTGCCAGCAGCTCTCCCCAGGGGCGGCCCCAGCATTTT. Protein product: CASSSPQGRPQHF.

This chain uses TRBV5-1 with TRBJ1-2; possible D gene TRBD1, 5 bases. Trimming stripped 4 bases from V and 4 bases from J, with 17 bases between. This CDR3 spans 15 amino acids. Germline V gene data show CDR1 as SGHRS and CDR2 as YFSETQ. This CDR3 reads CASSDSPGPPYGYTF. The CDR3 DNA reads TGCGCCAGCAGCGACTCTCCAGGGCCACCCTATGGCTACACCTTC.

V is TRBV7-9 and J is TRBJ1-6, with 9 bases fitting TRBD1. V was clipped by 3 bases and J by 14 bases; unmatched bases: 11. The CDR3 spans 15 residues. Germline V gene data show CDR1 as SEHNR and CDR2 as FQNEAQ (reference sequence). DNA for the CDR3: TGTGCCAGCAGCTTTCCGGGACAGGGTGTTGTGGCCCTCCACTTT. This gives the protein CASSFPGQGVVALHF.

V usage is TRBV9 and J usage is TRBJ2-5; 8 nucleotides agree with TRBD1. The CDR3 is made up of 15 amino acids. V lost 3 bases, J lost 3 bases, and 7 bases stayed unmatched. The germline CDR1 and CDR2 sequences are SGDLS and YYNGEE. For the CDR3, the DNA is TGTGCCAGCAGCGCGTCCGGGACAGGTAAAGAGACCCAGTACTTC. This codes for CASSASGTGKETQYF.

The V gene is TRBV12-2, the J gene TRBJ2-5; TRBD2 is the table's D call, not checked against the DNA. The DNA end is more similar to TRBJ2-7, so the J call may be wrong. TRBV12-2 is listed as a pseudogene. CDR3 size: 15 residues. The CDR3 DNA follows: TGTGCAAGTCGCTACCTCAGCGGGAGGGAATACGAGCAGTACTTC. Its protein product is CASRYLSGREYEQYF.

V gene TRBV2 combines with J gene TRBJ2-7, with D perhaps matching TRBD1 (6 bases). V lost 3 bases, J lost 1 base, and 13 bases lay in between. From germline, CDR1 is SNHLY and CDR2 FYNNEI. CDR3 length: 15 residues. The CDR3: CASSDGTQPSYEQYF. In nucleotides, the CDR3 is TGTGCCAGCAGTGACGGGACACAACCGTCCTACGAGCAGTACTTC. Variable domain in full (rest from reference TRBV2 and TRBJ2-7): EPEVTQTPSHQVTQMGQEVILRCVPISNHLYFYWYRQILGQKVEFLVSFYNNEISEKSEIFDDQFSVERPDGSNFTLKIRSTKLEDSAMYFCASSDGTQPSYEQYFGPGTRLTVT.

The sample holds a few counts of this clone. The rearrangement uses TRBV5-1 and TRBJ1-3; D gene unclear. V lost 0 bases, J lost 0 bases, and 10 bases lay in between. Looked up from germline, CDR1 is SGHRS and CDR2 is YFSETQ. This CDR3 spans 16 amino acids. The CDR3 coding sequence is TGCGCCAGCAGCTTGGCCGCGACTTCCTCTGGAAACACCATATATTTT. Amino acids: CASSLAATSSGNTIYF.

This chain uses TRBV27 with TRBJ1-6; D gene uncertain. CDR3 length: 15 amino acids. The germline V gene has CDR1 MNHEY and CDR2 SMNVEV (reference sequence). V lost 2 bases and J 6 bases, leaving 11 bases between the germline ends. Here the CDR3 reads CASSLRPSGNSPLHF. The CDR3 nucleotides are TGTGCCAGCAGTTTAAGGCCTTCGGGTAATTCACCCCTCCACTTT.

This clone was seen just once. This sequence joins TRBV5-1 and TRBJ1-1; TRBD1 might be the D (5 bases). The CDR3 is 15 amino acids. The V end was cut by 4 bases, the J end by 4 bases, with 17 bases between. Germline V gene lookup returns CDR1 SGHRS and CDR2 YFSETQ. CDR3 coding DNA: TGCGCCAGCAGCCCCAGGACACCCCGAGGCACTGAAGCTTTCTTT. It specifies CASSPRTPRGTEAFF.

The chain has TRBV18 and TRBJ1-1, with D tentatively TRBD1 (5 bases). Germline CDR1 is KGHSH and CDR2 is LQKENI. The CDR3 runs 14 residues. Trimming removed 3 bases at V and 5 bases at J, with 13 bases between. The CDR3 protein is CASSPLGRITEAFF. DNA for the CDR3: TGTGCCAGCTCACCTCTGGGGCGAATTACTGAAGCTTTCTTT.

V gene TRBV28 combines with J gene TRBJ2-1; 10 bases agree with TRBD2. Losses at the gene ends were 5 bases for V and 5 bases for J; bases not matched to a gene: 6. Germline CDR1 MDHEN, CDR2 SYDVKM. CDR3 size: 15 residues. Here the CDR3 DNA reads TGTGCCAGCAGTGACGCTAGCGGGGGAAACAATGAGCAGTTCTTC. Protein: CASSDASGGNNEQFF.

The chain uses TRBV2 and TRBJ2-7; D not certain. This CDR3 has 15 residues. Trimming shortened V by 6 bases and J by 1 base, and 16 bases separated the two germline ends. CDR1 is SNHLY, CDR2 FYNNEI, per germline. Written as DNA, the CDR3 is TGTGCCAGCAGACTCCTCGGCCAGGAATCCTACGAGCAGTACTTC. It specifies CASRLLGQESYEQYF.

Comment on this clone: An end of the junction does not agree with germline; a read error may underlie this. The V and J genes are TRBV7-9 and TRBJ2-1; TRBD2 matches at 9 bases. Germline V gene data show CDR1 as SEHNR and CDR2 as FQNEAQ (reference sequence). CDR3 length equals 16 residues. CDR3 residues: CSSMRLLREGNNEQFF. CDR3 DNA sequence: TGTTCCAGCATGCGCTTGTTGCGGGAGGGTAACAATGAGCAGTTCTTC. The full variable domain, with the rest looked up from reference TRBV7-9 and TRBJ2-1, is DTGVSQNPRHKITKRGQNVTFRCDPISEHNRLYWYRQTLGQGPEFLTYFQNEAQLEKSRLLSDRFSAERPKGSFSTLEIQRTEQGDSAMYLCSSMRLLREGNNEQFFGPGTRLTVL.

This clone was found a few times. This chain's CDR3 is CASSLEGLTTYEQYF. CDR3 in DNA: TGTGCCAGCAGCTTAGAGGGACTAACGACCTACGAGCAGTACTTC. The chain has TRBV7-6 and TRBJ2-7; 7 positions match TRBD2. The CDR3 length is 15 residues. The J segment lost 2 bases and the V segment lost 1 base, leaving 5 bases of the junction unmatched. Germline loops: CDR1 SGHVS, CDR2 FNYEAQ.